Presented here are 5 T cell receptor beta chains from one specimen sequenced in a study of blood T cell repertoires in COVID-19. Method: immunoSEQ multiplex PCR; TCRdb's copy keeps in-frame clones and lacks some. The data hold about 250,000 clones, with roughly 84% observed a single time. Specimen: peripheral blood. The receptor set was obtained from a man in his fifties or sixties with active or convalescent COVID-19.

V is TRBV3-1 (or the pseudogene TRBV3-2) and J is TRBJ1-1; 11 bases align to TRBD1. Trimming cost V 2 bases and J 4 bases; bases outside gene matches: 9. The CDR3 runs to 17 residues. Germline values: CDR1 LGHDT, CDR2 YNNKEL (reference sequence). The CDR3 region has the DNA TGTGCCAGCAGCCAATGGTATTCCGGGACAGGGGGCACTGAAGCTTTCTTT. This codes for CASSQWYSGTGGTEAFF.

This clone was detected a few times. The rearrangement links TRBV7-2 to TRBJ2-7, with 7 bases aligning to TRBD2. The CDR3 extends over 13 amino acids. Germline CDR1 SGHTA, CDR2 FQGNSA. J was trimmed by 4 bases and V by 5 bases; bases with no gene match: 5. This chain's CDR3 is CASSGEGRYEQYF. The CDR3 DNA sequence: TGTGCCAGCAGCGGGGAGGGGCGATACGAGCAGTACTTC.

The V gene is TRBV23-1, the J gene TRBJ1-4, with TRBD1 identical over 8 bases. TRBV23-1 is marked as an open reading frame, function uncertain. This CDR3 region has 14 residues. Trimming at V came to 10 bases and at J to 7 bases, leaving 11 bases not matched to a gene. CDR3 DNA: TGCGCCACAAACGGTCAGGGGGCGGGTGAAAAACTGTTTTTT. This encodes CATNGQGAGEKLFF.

The gene calls are TRBV2 and TRBJ1-3; the D is unclear. V lost 5 bases and J 0 bases, leaving 14 bases between the germline ends. The germline V gene has CDR1 SNHLY and CDR2 FYNNEI. This CDR3 has 16 residues. The CDR3 reads CASSQEVEISGNTIYF. In nucleotides, the CDR3 is TGTGCCAGCAGTCAAGAGGTGGAGATCTCTGGAAACACCATATATTTT.

The gene calls are TRBV9 and TRBJ1-2; D unresolved. In germline, CDR1 is SGDLS, CDR2 YYNGEE. The V and J ends lost 4 bases and 6 bases respectively, with 16 bases between them. CDR3 length: 14 amino acids. The CDR3 DNA reads TGTGCCAGCAGCTCCGGGGAAGGGTTCGATGGCTACACCTTC. Its translation is CASSSGEGFDGYTF.